This T cell receptor (beta chain) was captured in a study of blood T cell repertoires in COVID-19. Sequencing used immunoSEQ multiplex PCR; TCRdb keeps in-frame clones, though not all of them. Altogether about 260,000 clones are present, about 88% being singletons, with the ten largest covering 3.5% to 5%. The CDR3 extends over 13 amino acids. The germline CDR1 and CDR2 sequences are GTSNPN and SVGIG (reference sequence). V was shortened by 4 bases and J by 0 bases, with 7 bases between the two germline ends. This sequence originates from a man younger than 45 with acute COVID-19. The chain links TRBV30 to TRBJ1-3; D ambiguous. Sequenced: PBMCs or T cells enriched from blood (not recorded which). The chain's CDR3 is CAWKQFSGNTIYF. The CDR3 nucleotides are TGTGCCTGGAAACAGTTCTCTGGAAACACCATATATTTT.